What follows are 23 T cell receptor beta chains derived from one specimen sequenced in a study of blood T cell repertoires in COVID-19. Data came from immunoSEQ multiplex PCR; TCRdb stores just in-frame clones and leaves some out. The sample shows 200,000 to 250,000 clones, 80% to 90% of them seen only once. Sample: PBMCs or T cells enriched from blood (not recorded which). The origin of the receptors is a woman younger than 45 who had been exposed to COVID-19.

Details on this clone: The junction and the germline gene differ at one end; a read error may be behind it. The chain combines TRBV7-7 with TRBJ2-5, with 8 nucleotides matching TRBD2. Germline CDR1 reads SSHAT; CDR2 reads FNYEAQ (reference sequence). CDR3 length: 17 amino acids. As DNA, the CDR3 is TGTGCTAGCAGCTTAGGTCGTCGAACTAGCGGACAAGAGACCCAGTACTTC. Translating gives CASSLGRRTSGQETQYF.

The CDR3 region is CAISVLVGETQYF. The CDR3 DNA sequence: TGTGCCATCAGTGTGTTAGTTGGAGAGACCCAGTACTTC. The gene calls are TRBV10-3 and TRBJ2-5; unclear D gene. Germline CDR1 and CDR2: ENHRY and SYGVKD. There are 13 residues in the CDR3. The V end was cut by 4 bases, the J end by 4 bases, with 10 bases between.

The CDR3 loop reads CASSLKAETPHEQYF. The CDR3 nucleotides are TGTGCCAGCAGTTTAAAGGCGGAAACTCCCCACGAGCAGTACTTC. This chain connects TRBV27 to TRBJ2-7; D gene uncertain. CDR3 length: 15 amino acids. Germline assignment: CDR1 MNHEY and CDR2 SMNVEV (reference sequence). V lost 2 bases and J 5 bases, leaving 16 bases between the germline ends.

The V and J genes are TRBV5-4 and TRBJ2-3, with D perhaps TRBD2 (5 bases). V was shortened by 0 bases and J by 6 bases, with 14 bases between the two germline ends. Germline V gives CDR1 SGHNT, CDR2 YYREEE (reference sequence). The CDR3 extends over 15 amino acids. The CDR3 spells CASSLAGIAADTQYF. Here the CDR3 DNA reads TGTGCCAGCAGCTTGGCGGGGATAGCAGCGGATACGCAGTATTTT. The variable domain in full, with the rest retrieved from reference TRBV5-4 and TRBJ2-3, is ETGVTQSPTHLIKTRGQQVTLRCSSQSGHNTVSWYQQALGQGPQFIFQYYREEENGRGNFPPRFSGLQFPNYSSELNVNALELDDSALYLCASSLAGIAADTQYFGPGTRLTVL.

Regarding this clone: The same CDR3 can be traced to other DNA sequences in this sample. The chain carries TRBV30 and TRBJ1-2; D might be TRBD1 (5 bases). V was pared by 3 bases and J by 4 bases, with 9 bases between. The CDR3 has 12 amino acids. Germline CDR1 reads GTSNPN; CDR2 reads SVGIG (reference sequence). The CDR3 DNA sequence: TGTGCCTGGAGCGGACAAGTCTATGGCTACACCTTC. Residues: CAWSGQVYGYTF.

The chain links TRBV6-5 to TRBJ2-3; D may be TRBD2 (5 bases). The length of the CDR3 is 14 residues. Trimming removed 6 bases from V and 4 bases from J, with 14 bases in between. Germline CDR1 MNHEY, CDR2 SVGAGI. The CDR3 DNA follows: TGTGCCAGCAGCCCCGGCCTCGGGGCAGATACGCAGTATTTT. The encoded protein is CASSPGLGADTQYF.

The CDR3 nucleotides are TGTGCCAGCAGTGGGACAGGGGGGCCCTACGAGCAGTACTTC. It translates to CASSGTGGPYEQYF. V gene TRBV2 combines with J gene TRBJ2-7; 10 bases align to TRBD1. The V and J ends lost 4 bases and 2 bases, in that order; junction bases with no gene match: 2. The CDR3 contains 14 residues. Germline lookup yields CDR1 SNHLY and CDR2 FYNNEI.

The chain uses TRBV19 and TRBJ1-1, with D maybe TRBD1 (5 bases). There are 14 residues in the CDR3. Trimming stripped 5 bases from V and 2 bases from J, with 12 bases between. CDR1 is LNHDA, CDR2 SQIVND, per germline (reference sequence). This chain's CDR3 is CASSLGHLNTEAFF. The CDR3 nucleotides are TGTGCCAGTAGTCTGGGGCACTTAAACACTGAAGCTTTCTTT.

The chain couples TRBV21-1 to TRBJ2-1; the table gives TRBD2 as D, unverified against the DNA. TRBV21-1 is described as a pseudogene. CDR3 length equals 13 residues. DNA of the CDR3: TGTGCCAGCAGCGGCCGGGACTTCAATGAGCAGTTCTTC. This codes for CASSGRDFNEQFF.

V is TRBV11-2 and J is TRBJ1-6, with D maybe TRBD1 (5 bases). Germline CDR1 and CDR2: SGHAT and FQNNGV. Trimming took 5 bases from V and 9 from J, leaving 11 bases between them. The CDR3 extends over 13 amino acids. In nucleotides, the CDR3 is TGTGCCAGCAGCCGAATAGGGGTTTCACCCCTCCACTTT. Translated, it gives CASSRIGVSPLHF.

This clone turned up a few times. This chain uses TRBV2 with TRBJ1-2; 7 bases fit TRBD1. CDR1 SNHLY and CDR2 FYNNEI come from the germline V gene. The ends lost 10 bases at V and 2 bases at J; junction bases unmatched: 7. The CDR3 runs 13 residues. In nucleotides, the CDR3 is TGTGCCACCAACCCGGACAGGAACTATGGCTACACCTTC. It specifies CATNPDRNYGYTF.

The V gene is TRBV28, the J gene TRBJ2-1, with TRBD1 matching 12 bases. This CDR3 contains 16 residues. From germline, CDR1 is MDHEN and CDR2 SYDVKM. With V trimmed by 6 bases and J by 9 bases, 12 bases remained unmatched. Here the CDR3 DNA reads TGTGCCAGCAGGACATATTCGGGACAGGGGGCTGGTGAGCAGTTCTTC. Amino acids: CASRTYSGQGAGEQFF.

The CDR3 region is CASSQGVKLQHF. DNA for the CDR3: TGTGCCAGCAGCCAAGGTGTCAAGCTACAGCATTTT. The chain uses TRBV14 and TRBJ1-5; D unclear. Germline V lookup: CDR1 SGHDN, CDR2 FVKESK. Trimming removed 1 base at V and 13 bases at J, with 11 bases between. This CDR3 has 12 amino acids.

The chain has TRBV6-5 and TRBJ1-2, with D perhaps matching TRBD1 (5 bases). CDR3 length: 13 residues. The V and J ends lost 5 bases and 11 bases respectively, with 18 bases between them. Germline V gives CDR1 MNHEY, CDR2 SVGAGI. The CDR3 DNA is TGTGCCAGCAGTCGGGGGACTGGCGTCTGGTACACCTTC. The encoded protein is CASSRGTGVWYTF.

This clone occurred a few times. The V gene is TRBV7-9, the J gene TRBJ2-7; D perhaps matches TRBD1 (6 bases). The germline V and J ends were trimmed by 7 bases and 1 base, with 17 bases remaining between them. Per the germline V gene, CDR1 is SEHNR and CDR2 is FQNEAQ (reference sequence). The CDR3 runs to 15 residues. Written as DNA, the CDR3 is TGTGCCAGCACCAATACAGGGTATCATTCCTACGAGCAGTACTTC. Translating gives CASTNTGYHSYEQYF.

In nucleotides, the CDR3 is TGCGCCAGCAGCGGGGGGACAGTGGATAGCAATCAGCCCCAGCATTTT. Translating gives CASSGGTVDSNQPQHF. The chain couples TRBV5-1 to TRBJ1-5, with 7 positions matching TRBD1. The CDR3 is 16 residues long. J was trimmed by 0 bases and V by 4 bases; bases with no gene match: 7. Germline-derived CDR1 and CDR2 are SGHRS and YFSETQ.

Regarding this clone: Other nucleotide sequences in the sample specify the same CDR3. This chain joins TRBV10-3 and TRBJ2-7; 8 nucleotides line up with TRBD2. Germline V gene sequence: CDR1 ENHRY, CDR2 SYGVKD. The CDR3 length is 14 residues. Trimming at V came to 4 bases and at J to 1 base, leaving 3 bases not matched to a gene. CDR3 amino acids: CAISVTSGSYEQYF. The CDR3 coding sequence is TGTGCCATCAGTGTCACTAGCGGATCCTACGAGCAGTACTTC.

The chain recombines TRBV6-1 with TRBJ2-2, with 10 bases matching TRBD1. The length of the CDR3 is 16 residues. J lost 3 bases, V lost 4 bases, and 5 bases had no gene match. CDR1 MNHNS and CDR2 SASEGT come from the germline V gene. The CDR3 loop reads CASSARTGGDTGELFF. CDR3 in DNA: TGTGCCAGCAGTGCAAGGACAGGGGGGGACACCGGGGAGCTGTTTTTT.

This clone has a single count. The chain is built from TRBV18 and TRBJ2-5; tentatively, D is TRBD2 (6 bases). Per germline, CDR1 KGHSH and CDR2 LQKENI. There are 16 residues in the CDR3. Trimming stripped 3 bases from V and 4 bases from J, with 18 bases between. CDR3 amino acids: CASSPPGGAEGETQYF. CDR3 coding DNA: TGTGCCAGCTCACCCCCAGGTGGAGCGGAGGGAGAGACCCAGTACTTC.

The CDR3 bases are TGTGCCAGCAGCTTAGATGGACTAGCGGGAGGTACGCAGTATTTT. Translation gives CASSLDGLAGGTQYF. This chain connects TRBV7-9 to TRBJ2-3, with 14 bases that match TRBD2. CDR3 length: 15 residues. CDR1 and CDR2 (germline): SEHNR, FQNEAQ (reference sequence). With 1 base clipped from V and 8 bases from J, the junction kept 2 bases outside the gene matches. Combining the CDR3 with reference TRBV7-9 and TRBJ2-3 gives the whole variable domain DTGVSQNPRHKITKRGQNVTFRCDPISEHNRLYWYRQTLGQGPEFLTYFQNEAQLEKSRLLSDRFSAERPKGSFSTLEIQRTEQGDSAMYLCASSLDGLAGGTQYFGPGTRLTVL.

The J gene is TRBJ2-2, the V gene TRBV29-1; a weak D match, TRBD2 (5 bases). The length of the CDR3 is 13 residues. Germline V gene data show CDR1 as SQVTM and CDR2 as ANQGSEA. V was clipped by 4 bases and J by 5 bases, with 11 bases between them. The DNA for the CDR3 is TGCAGCGTTGTTGTAGCGAGTACCGGGGAGCTGTTTTTT. Residues: CSVVVASTGELFF.

The sample holds one count of this clone. The chain recombines TRBV11-3 with TRBJ2-5, with 7 nucleotides matching TRBD2. There are 15 residues in the CDR3. CDR1 SGHNT and CDR2 YENEEA come from the germline V gene. With 5 bases clipped from V and 1 base from J, the junction kept 7 bases outside the gene matches. The CDR3 here is CASSPGEGVQETQYF. The CDR3 bases are TGTGCCAGCAGCCCCGGGGAGGGAGTCCAAGAGACCCAGTACTTC.

This chain connects TRBV19 to TRBJ2-7, with a possible D match to TRBD1 (6 bases). CDR1 LNHDA and CDR2 SQIVND come from the germline V gene (reference sequence). The germline V and J ends were trimmed by 3 bases and 5 bases, with 14 bases remaining between them. The CDR3 extends over 14 amino acids. Here the CDR3 DNA reads TGTGCCAGTAGTATTTTGGGGGCGACCCACGAGCAGTACTTC. This translates into CASSILGATHEQYF.